This T cell receptor (beta chain) was obtained from a study of T cell repertoires in cytomegalovirus infection. Study details: Signatures in public TCR beta sequences pointed to both CMV infection and matching HLA type. Study results and limitations: Summed frequency of shared TCR beta families picked out CMV carriers who also had the relevant HLA. In two of eight donors, the top clonotype was HLA-C-restricted CMV-specific.

Each CDR3 protein is one row after TCRdb ran MiXCR on the reads. The repertoire holds about 680,000 distinct CDR3 sequences, with 20% to 25% as singletons. This clonotype was counted a few times. The antigen is unknown. The V and J ends lost 4 bases and 6 bases, in that order; junction bases with no gene match: 11. Germline V lookup: CDR1 DFQATT, CDR2 SNEGSKA (reference sequence). This CDR3 region has 14 residues. The sequenced sample was CD8+ T cells from PBMCs. This sequence was found in a human donor in good health (CMV status not recorded). Some clones in this sample may be carry-over from other donors' samples. This rearrangement joins TRBV20-1 to TRBJ2-7; the match to TRBD1 covers 8 bases. The DNA of the CDR3 is TGCAGTGCTACCGAGGACAGGGAGATCAGCGAGCAGTACTTC. This encodes CSATEDREISEQYF.